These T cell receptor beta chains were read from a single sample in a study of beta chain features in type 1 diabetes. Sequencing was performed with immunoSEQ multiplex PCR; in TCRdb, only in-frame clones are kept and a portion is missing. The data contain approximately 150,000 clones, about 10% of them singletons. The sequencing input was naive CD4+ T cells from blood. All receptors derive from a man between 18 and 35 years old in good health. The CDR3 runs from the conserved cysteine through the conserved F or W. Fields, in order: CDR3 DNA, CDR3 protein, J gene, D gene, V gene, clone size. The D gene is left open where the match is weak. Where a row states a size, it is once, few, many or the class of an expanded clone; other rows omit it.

cdr3_nt: TGTGCCAGCAGACTAGCGGGGGGTGGGACAGATACGCAGTATTTT
cdr3_aa: CASRLAGGGTDTQYF
j_call: TRBJ2-3
d_call: TRBD2
v_call: TRBV7-8
clone_size: -

cdr3_nt: TGCGCCAGCAGCCAAGATCGACAGGGGGGATCACCCCTCCACTTT
cdr3_aa: CASSQDRQGGSPLHF
j_call: TRBJ1-6
d_call: TRBD1
v_call: TRBV4-1
clone_size: few

cdr3_nt: TGTGCCAGCAGCCTCCCTACCCACTACGAGCAGTACTTC
cdr3_aa: CASSLPTHYEQYF
j_call: TRBJ2-7
d_call: -
v_call: TRBV28
clone_size: -

cdr3_nt: TGTGCCAGCAGCTTGCATTTCGGGGTTGGGAATCAGCCCCAGCATTTT
cdr3_aa: CASSLHFGVGNQPQHF
j_call: TRBJ1-5
d_call: -
v_call: TRBV5-5
clone_size: -

cdr3_nt: TGTGCCAGCCGGGGGGGGGCAAATTCACCCCTCCACTTT
cdr3_aa: CASRGGANSPLHF
j_call: TRBJ1-6
d_call: -
v_call: TRBV7-2
clone_size: few

cdr3_nt: TGCAGTGCGAAGGGGCTGTATGGCTACACCTTC
cdr3_aa: CSAKGLYGYTF
j_call: TRBJ1-2
d_call: -
v_call: TRBV20-1
clone_size: few

cdr3_nt: TGTGCCAGCAGTGCGGGACAGCGTGAAAAACTGTTTTTT
cdr3_aa: CASSAGQREKLFF
j_call: TRBJ1-4
d_call: TRBD1
v_call: TRBV28
clone_size: -

cdr3_nt: TGTGCCAGCACTTACCGGACGGGGAATCAGCCCCAGCATTTT
cdr3_aa: CASTYRTGNQPQHF
j_call: TRBJ1-5
d_call: -
v_call: TRBV28
clone_size: many

cdr3_nt: TGCAGCGTCGGTCGTACGGCAGAGGGTGAGCAGTTCTTC
cdr3_aa: CSVGRTAEGEQFF
j_call: TRBJ2-1
d_call: -
v_call: TRBV29-1
clone_size: many

cdr3_nt: TGTGCCAGCAGTCCGGGGTGGACTAGCGGGGGGGCCGGGCAAGAGACCCAGTACTTC
cdr3_aa: CASSPGWTSGGAGQETQYF
j_call: TRBJ2-5
d_call: TRBD2
v_call: TRBV28
clone_size: -

cdr3_nt: TGTGCCAGCAGAGGCGGGGGGGCCGGAGCAGATACGCAGTATTTT
cdr3_aa: CASRGGGAGADTQYF
j_call: TRBJ2-3
d_call: TRBD2
v_call: TRBV6-6
clone_size: -

cdr3_nt: TGCGCCAGCAGCCAAGAGGTCGGCGGCCGGGAGCTGTTTTTT
cdr3_aa: CASSQEVGGRELFF
j_call: TRBJ2-2
d_call: -
v_call: TRBV4-1
clone_size: -

cdr3_nt: TGTGCCAGCAGTTTATCGTTACTACGTAACAATGAGCAGTTCTTC
cdr3_aa: CASSLSLLRNNEQFF
j_call: TRBJ2-1
d_call: -
v_call: TRBV27
clone_size: -

cdr3_nt: TGTGCCAGCACCCTAAGGGGTCCCGGGGAGCTGTTTTTT
cdr3_aa: CASTLRGPGELFF
j_call: TRBJ2-2
d_call: -
v_call: TRBV7-2
clone_size: few

cdr3_nt: TGTGCCTGGAGCCTCCTGGAGGTGACTGAAGCTTTCTTT
cdr3_aa: CAWSLLEVTEAFF
j_call: TRBJ1-1
d_call: -
v_call: TRBV30
clone_size: few

cdr3_nt: TGTGCCAGCAGCTTAAATCCAGGCTCCTACAATGAGCAGTTCTTC
cdr3_aa: CASSLNPGSYNEQFF
j_call: TRBJ2-1
d_call: -
v_call: TRBV7-2
clone_size: few

cdr3_nt: TGTGCCAGTAGTCTCGACGGACAGGGGTTCGGCGAGCAGTACTTC
cdr3_aa: CASSLDGQGFGEQYF
j_call: TRBJ2-7
d_call: TRBD1
v_call: TRBV19
clone_size: few

cdr3_nt: TGTGCCAGCTCACCAGAGACAGGGGCCTATGGCTACACCTTC
cdr3_aa: CASSPETGAYGYTF
j_call: TRBJ1-2
d_call: TRBD1
v_call: TRBV18
clone_size: -

cdr3_nt: TGTGCCAGCAGTGAACTAGCGTACGAGCAGTACTTC
cdr3_aa: CASSELAYEQYF
j_call: TRBJ2-7
d_call: TRBD2
v_call: TRBV6-5
clone_size: few

cdr3_nt: TGTGCCAGCAGTGAACCGGGACAGGGGATCTACGAGCAGTACTTC
cdr3_aa: CASSEPGQGIYEQYF
j_call: TRBJ2-7
d_call: TRBD1
v_call: TRBV6-1
clone_size: -

cdr3_nt: TGTGCCAGCAGCCCGGGACAGGGGGCCTACGAGCAGTACTTC
cdr3_aa: CASSPGQGAYEQYF
j_call: TRBJ2-7
d_call: TRBD1
v_call: TRBV6-5
clone_size: few

cdr3_nt: TGCGCCAGCAGCTTGGTTGGACTGTACAATGAGCAGTTCTTC
cdr3_aa: CASSLVGLYNEQFF
j_call: TRBJ2-1
d_call: -
v_call: TRBV5-1
clone_size: -

cdr3_nt: TGCGCCAGCAGCCTTAAGGACAGGGGACACACTGAAGCTTTCTTT
cdr3_aa: CASSLKDRGHTEAFF
j_call: TRBJ1-1
d_call: TRBD1
v_call: TRBV5-1
clone_size: -

cdr3_nt: TGCGCCAGCAGCCTTGACAGGGGTTACTCACCCCTCCACTTT
cdr3_aa: CASSLDRGYSPLHF
j_call: TRBJ1-6
d_call: TRBD1
v_call: TRBV10-1
clone_size: -

cdr3_nt: TGTGCCAGCAGTTTAGGACAGGGTAACTATGGCTACACCTTC
cdr3_aa: CASSLGQGNYGYTF
j_call: TRBJ1-2
d_call: TRBD1
v_call: TRBV27
clone_size: once

cdr3_nt: TGCGCCAGCAGCCAAGGTTCAGTGGGGGGAGAGACCCAGTACTTC
cdr3_aa: CASSQGSVGGETQYF
j_call: TRBJ2-5
d_call: -
v_call: TRBV4-3
clone_size: -

cdr3_nt: TGTGCCTGGCTTCCAGGGTATTCTTCCTACGAGCAGTACTTC
cdr3_aa: CAWLPGYSSYEQYF
j_call: TRBJ2-7
d_call: -
v_call: TRBV30
clone_size: -

cdr3_nt: TGTGCCAGCAGACCCCCGGGGATACCCCAAGAGACCCAGTACTTC
cdr3_aa: CASRPPGIPQETQYF
j_call: TRBJ2-5
d_call: -
v_call: TRBV2
clone_size: few

cdr3_nt: TGTGCCAGCAGTTCCGGGACTAGCGGAGAAGAGACCCAGTACTTC
cdr3_aa: CASSSGTSGEETQYF
j_call: TRBJ2-5
d_call: TRBD2
v_call: TRBV6-5
clone_size: -

cdr3_nt: TGTGCCAGCAGCCTATGGGAGGGGATAAACTATGGCTACACCTTC
cdr3_aa: CASSLWEGINYGYTF
j_call: TRBJ1-2
d_call: -
v_call: TRBV7-2
clone_size: -

cdr3_nt: TGTGCCAGCAGTCACCAACAGACAGGCGCTGGGGCCAACGTCCTGACTTTC
cdr3_aa: CASSHQQTGAGANVLTF
j_call: TRBJ2-6
d_call: -
v_call: TRBV2
clone_size: -

cdr3_nt: TGTGCCAGCAGCCGACGGACTCTGGATGAGCAGTTCTTC
cdr3_aa: CASSRRTLDEQFF
j_call: TRBJ2-1
d_call: -
v_call: TRBV7-2
clone_size: -

cdr3_nt: TGCGCCAGCAGTGAGTCGGGGGCTGGAAATCGGGCTTTCTTT
cdr3_aa: CASSESGAGNRAFF
j_call: TRBJ1-1
d_call: -
v_call: TRBV10-2
clone_size: few

cdr3_nt: TGCGCCAGCAGCTTTCTAGCGGGGGGGGACTCCTACAATGAGCAGTTCTTC
cdr3_aa: CASSFLAGGDSYNEQFF
j_call: TRBJ2-1
d_call: TRBD2
v_call: TRBV5-1
clone_size: -

cdr3_nt: TGTGCCAGCAGCCCCCGACAGGGGGCAGGTGGGGCCAACGTCCTGACTTTC
cdr3_aa: CASSPRQGAGGANVLTF
j_call: TRBJ2-6
d_call: TRBD1
v_call: TRBV7-9
clone_size: -

cdr3_nt: TGTGCCAGTAAACCCGGGTCGCTGAATGAAAAACTGTTTTTT
cdr3_aa: CASKPGSLNEKLFF
j_call: TRBJ1-4
d_call: -
v_call: TRBV19
clone_size: few

cdr3_nt: TGTGCCCGCGACCAGGGGCTAGATACGCAGTATTTT
cdr3_aa: CARDQGLDTQYF
j_call: TRBJ2-3
d_call: -
v_call: TRBV7-7
clone_size: many

cdr3_nt: TGTGCCAGCTCACCAGGGACAGGGGGCCCCTACGAGCAGTACTTC
cdr3_aa: CASSPGTGGPYEQYF
j_call: TRBJ2-7
d_call: TRBD1
v_call: TRBV18
clone_size: few

cdr3_nt: TGCGCCAGCAGCCAAAATCCCGGACAGGCCCAAGAGACCCAGTACTTC
cdr3_aa: CASSQNPGQAQETQYF
j_call: TRBJ2-5
d_call: TRBD1
v_call: TRBV4-1
clone_size: few

cdr3_nt: TGTGCCAGCAGAGAGCGGGGGGGCCTCGACACCGGGGAGCTGTTTTTT
cdr3_aa: CASRERGGLDTGELFF
j_call: TRBJ2-2
d_call: TRBD2
v_call: TRBV2
clone_size: few